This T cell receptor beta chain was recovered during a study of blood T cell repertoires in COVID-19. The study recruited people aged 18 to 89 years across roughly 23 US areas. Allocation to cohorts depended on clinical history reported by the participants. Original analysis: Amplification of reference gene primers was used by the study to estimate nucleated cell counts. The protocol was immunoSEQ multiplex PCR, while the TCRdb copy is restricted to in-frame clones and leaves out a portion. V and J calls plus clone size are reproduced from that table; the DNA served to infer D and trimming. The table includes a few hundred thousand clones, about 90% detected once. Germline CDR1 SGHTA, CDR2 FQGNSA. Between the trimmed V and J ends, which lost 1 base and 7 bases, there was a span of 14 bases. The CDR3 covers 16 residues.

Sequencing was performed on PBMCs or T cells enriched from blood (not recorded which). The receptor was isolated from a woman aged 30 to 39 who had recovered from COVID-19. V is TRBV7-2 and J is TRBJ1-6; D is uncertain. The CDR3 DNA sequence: TGTGCCAGCAGCTTAGGCGGGCCCTACAGAAATTCACCCCTCCACTTT. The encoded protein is CASSLGGPYRNSPLHF.